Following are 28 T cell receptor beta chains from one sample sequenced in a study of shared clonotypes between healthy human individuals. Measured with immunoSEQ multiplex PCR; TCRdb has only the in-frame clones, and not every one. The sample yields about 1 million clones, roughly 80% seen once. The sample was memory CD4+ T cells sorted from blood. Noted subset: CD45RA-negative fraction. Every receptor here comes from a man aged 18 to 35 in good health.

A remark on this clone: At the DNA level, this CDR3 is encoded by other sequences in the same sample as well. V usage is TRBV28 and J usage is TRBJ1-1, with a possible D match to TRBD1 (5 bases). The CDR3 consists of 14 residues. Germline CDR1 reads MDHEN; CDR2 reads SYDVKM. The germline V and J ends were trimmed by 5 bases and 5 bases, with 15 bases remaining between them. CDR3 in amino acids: CASSPGGVGTEAFF. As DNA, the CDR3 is TGTGCCAGCAGTCCGGGGGGGGTCGGAACTGAAGCTTTCTTT.

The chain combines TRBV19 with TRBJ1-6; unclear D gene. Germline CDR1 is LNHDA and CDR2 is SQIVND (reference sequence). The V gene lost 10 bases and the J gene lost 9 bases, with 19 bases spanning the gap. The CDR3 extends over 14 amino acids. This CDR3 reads CATKEGQAGSPLHF. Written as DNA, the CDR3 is TGTGCCACCAAAGAAGGGCAGGCCGGTTCACCCCTCCACTTT.

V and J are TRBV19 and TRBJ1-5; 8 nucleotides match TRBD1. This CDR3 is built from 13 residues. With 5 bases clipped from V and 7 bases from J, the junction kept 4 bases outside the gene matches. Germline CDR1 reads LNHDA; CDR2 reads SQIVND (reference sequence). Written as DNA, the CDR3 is TGTGCCAGTAGTGACACAGGGGGACAGCCCCAGCATTTT. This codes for CASSDTGGQPQHF. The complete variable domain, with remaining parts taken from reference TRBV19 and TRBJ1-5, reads DGGITQSPKYLFRKEGQNVTLSCEQNLNHDAMYWYRQDPGQGLRLIYYSQIVNDFQKGDIAEGYSVSREKKESFPLTVTSAQKNPTAFYLCASSDTGGQPQHFGDGTRLSIL.

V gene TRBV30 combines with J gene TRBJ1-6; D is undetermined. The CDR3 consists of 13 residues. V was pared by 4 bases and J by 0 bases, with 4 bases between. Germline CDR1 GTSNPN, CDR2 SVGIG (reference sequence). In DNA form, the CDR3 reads TGTGCCTGGACGCCCTCCTATAATTCACCCCTCCACTTT. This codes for CAWTPSYNSPLHF.

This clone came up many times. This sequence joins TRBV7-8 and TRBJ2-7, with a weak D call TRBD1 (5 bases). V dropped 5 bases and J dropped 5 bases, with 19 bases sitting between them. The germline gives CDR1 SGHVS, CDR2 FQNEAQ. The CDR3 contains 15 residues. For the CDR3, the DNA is TGTGCCAGCAGCCTGCAGGGATTGATCCTCAACGAGCAGTACTTC. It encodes CASSLQGLILNEQYF.

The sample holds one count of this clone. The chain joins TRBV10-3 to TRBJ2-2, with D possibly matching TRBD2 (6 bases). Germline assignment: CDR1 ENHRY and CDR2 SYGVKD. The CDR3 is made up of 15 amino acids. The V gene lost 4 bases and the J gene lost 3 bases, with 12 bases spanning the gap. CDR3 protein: CAISAGEVDTGELFF. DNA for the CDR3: TGTGCCATCAGTGCCGGGGAGGTCGACACCGGGGAGCTGTTTTTT.

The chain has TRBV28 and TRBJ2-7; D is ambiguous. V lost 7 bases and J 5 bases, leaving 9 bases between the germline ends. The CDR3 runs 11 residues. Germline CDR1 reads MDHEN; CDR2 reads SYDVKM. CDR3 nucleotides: TGTGCCAGCAACTCAGCTCACGAGCAGTACTTC. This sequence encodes CASNSAHEQYF.

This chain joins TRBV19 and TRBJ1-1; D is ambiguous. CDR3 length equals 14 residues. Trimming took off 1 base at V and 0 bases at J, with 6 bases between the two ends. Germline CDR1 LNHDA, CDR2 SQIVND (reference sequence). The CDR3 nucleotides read TGTGCCAGTAGTATAGGGGTGATGAACACTGAAGCTTTCTTT. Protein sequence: CASSIGVMNTEAFF. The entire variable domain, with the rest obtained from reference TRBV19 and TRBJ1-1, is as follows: DGGITQSPKYLFRKEGQNVTLSCEQNLNHDAMYWYRQDPGQGLRLIYYSQIVNDFQKGDIAEGYSVSREKKESFPLTVTSAQKNPTAFYLCASSIGVMNTEAFFGQGTRLTVV.

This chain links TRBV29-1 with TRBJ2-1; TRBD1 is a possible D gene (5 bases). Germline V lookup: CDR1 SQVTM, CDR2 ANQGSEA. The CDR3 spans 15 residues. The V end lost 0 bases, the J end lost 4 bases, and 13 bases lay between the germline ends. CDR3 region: CSVEDLGAEYNEQFF. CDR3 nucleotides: TGCAGCGTTGAAGATCTTGGGGCAGAATACAATGAGCAGTTCTTC.

This CDR3 is CAWRFSGGAPNEKLFF. Here the CDR3 DNA reads TGTGCCTGGAGATTTTCAGGGGGCGCGCCTAATGAAAAACTGTTTTTT. The chain combines TRBV30 with TRBJ1-4; 8 bases match TRBD1. Germline CDR1 is GTSNPN and CDR2 is SVGIG (reference sequence). The CDR3 covers 16 residues. V shed 3 bases, J shed 3 bases, and the junction held 9 bases outside the gene matches.

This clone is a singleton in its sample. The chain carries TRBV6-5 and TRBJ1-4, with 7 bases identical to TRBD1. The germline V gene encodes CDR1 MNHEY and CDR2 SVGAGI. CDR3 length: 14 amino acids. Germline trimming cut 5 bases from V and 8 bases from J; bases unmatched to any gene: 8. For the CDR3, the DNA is TGTGCCAGCAGTGGGGGACAGTTGGAGGAAAAACTGTTTTTT. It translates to CASSGGQLEEKLFF.

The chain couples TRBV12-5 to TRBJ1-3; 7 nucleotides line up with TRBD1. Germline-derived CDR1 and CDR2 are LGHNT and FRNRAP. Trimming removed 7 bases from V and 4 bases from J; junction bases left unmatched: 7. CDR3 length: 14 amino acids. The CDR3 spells CASALTGVGNTIYF. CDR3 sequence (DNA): TGTGCTAGTGCCCTAACAGGGGTCGGAAACACCATATATTTT. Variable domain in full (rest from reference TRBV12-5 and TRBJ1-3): DARVTQTPRHKVTEMGQEVTMRCQPILGHNTVFWYRQTMMQGLELLAYFRNRAPLDDSGMPKDRFSAEMPDATLATLKIQPSEPRDSAVYFCASALTGVGNTIYFGEGSWLTVV.

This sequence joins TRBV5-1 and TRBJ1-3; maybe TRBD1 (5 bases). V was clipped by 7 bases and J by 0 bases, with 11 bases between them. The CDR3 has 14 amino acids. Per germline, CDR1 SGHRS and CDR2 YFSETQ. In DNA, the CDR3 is TGCGCCAGCGCGGACGGGGGCTCTGGAAACACCATATATTTT. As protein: CASADGGSGNTIYF.

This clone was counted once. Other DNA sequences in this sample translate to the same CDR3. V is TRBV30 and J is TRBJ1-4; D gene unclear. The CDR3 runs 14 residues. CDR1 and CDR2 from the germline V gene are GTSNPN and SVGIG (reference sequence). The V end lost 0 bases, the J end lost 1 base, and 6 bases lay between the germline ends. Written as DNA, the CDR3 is TGTGCCTGGAGTGTCGGAGGAACTAATGAAAAACTGTTTTTT. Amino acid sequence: CAWSVGGTNEKLFF.

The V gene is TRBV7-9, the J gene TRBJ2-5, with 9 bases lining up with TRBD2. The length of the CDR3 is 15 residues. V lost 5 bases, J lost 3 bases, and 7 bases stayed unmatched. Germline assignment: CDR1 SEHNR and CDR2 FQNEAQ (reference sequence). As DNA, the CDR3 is TGTGCCAGCAGCGCGTTGCTAGCGGGAAAAGAGACCCAGTACTTC. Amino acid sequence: CASSALLAGKETQYF. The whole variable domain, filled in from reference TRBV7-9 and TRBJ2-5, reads DTGVSQNPRHKITKRGQNVTFRCDPISEHNRLYWYRQTLGQGPEFLTYFQNEAQLEKSRLLSDRFSAERPKGSFSTLEIQRTEQGDSAMYLCASSALLAGKETQYFGPGTRLLVL.

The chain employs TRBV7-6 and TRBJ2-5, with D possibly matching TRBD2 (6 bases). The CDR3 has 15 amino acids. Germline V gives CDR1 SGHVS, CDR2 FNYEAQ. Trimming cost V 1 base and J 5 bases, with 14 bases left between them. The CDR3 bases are TGTGCCAGCAGCTTAGACTTACCGCGGGACGAGACCCAGTACTTC. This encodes CASSLDLPRDETQYF. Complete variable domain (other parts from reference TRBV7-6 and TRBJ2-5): GAGVSQSPRYKVTKRGQDVALRCDPISGHVSLYWYRQALGQGPEFLTYFNYEAQQDKSGLPNDRFSAERPEGSISTLTIQRTEQRDSAMYRCASSLDLPRDETQYFGPGTRLLVL.

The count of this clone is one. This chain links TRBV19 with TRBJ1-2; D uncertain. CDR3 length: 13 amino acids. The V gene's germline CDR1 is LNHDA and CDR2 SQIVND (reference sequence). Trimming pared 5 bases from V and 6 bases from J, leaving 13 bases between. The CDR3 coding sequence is TGTGCCAGTAGTTTTCAGCCGGGAGATGGCTACACCTTC. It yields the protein CASSFQPGDGYTF.

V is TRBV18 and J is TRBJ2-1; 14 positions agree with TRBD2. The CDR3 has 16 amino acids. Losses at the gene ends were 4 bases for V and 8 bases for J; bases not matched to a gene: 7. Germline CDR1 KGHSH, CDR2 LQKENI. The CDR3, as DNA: TGTGCCAGCTCACTTGGGACTAGCGGGAGAAGGGATGAGCAGTTCTTC. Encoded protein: CASSLGTSGRRDEQFF.

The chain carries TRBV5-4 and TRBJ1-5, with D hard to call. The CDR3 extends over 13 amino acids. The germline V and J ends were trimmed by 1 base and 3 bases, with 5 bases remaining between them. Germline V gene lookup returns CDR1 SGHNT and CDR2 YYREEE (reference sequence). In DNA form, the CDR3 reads TGTGCCAGCAGCTTGAAGTTCAATCAGCCCCAGCATTTT. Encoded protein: CASSLKFNQPQHF.

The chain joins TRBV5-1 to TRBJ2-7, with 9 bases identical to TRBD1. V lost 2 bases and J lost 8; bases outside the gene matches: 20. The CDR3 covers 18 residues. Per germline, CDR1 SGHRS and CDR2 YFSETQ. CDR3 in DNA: TGCGCCAGCAGCTTTAGGACAGGGGAACTCACTTCCTCGACCCAGCAGTACTTC. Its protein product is CASSFRTGELTSSTQQYF.

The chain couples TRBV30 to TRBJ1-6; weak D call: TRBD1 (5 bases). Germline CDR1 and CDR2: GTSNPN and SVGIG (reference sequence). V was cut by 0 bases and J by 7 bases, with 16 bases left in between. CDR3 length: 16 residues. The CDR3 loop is CAWSVGYSGGNSPLHF. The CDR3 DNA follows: TGTGCCTGGAGTGTAGGGTACAGCGGGGGAAATTCACCCCTCCACTTT. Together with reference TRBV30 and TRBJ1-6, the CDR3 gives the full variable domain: SQTIHQWPATLVQPVGSPLSLECTVEGTSNPNLYWYRQAAGRGLQLLFYSVGIGQISSEVPQNLSASRPQDRQFILSSKKLLLSDSGFYLCAWSVGYSGGNSPLHFGNGTRLTVT.

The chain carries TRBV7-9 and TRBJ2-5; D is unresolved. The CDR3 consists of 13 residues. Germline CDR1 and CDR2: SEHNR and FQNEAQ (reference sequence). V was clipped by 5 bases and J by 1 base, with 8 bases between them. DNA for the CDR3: TGTGCCAGCAGCCCATACAGCCAAGAGACCCAGTACTTC. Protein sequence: CASSPYSQETQYF.

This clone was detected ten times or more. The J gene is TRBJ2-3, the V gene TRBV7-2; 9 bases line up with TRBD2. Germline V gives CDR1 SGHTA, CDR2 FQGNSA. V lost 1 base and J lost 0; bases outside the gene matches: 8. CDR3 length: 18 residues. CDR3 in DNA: TGTGCCAGCAGCTTAGGAGTTGGGGGGACTAGCAGCACAGATACGCAGTATTTT. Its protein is CASSLGVGGTSSTDTQYF.

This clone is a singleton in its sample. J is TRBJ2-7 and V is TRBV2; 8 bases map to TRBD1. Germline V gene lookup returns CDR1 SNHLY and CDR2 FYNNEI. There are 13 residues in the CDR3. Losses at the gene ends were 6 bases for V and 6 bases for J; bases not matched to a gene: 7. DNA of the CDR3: TGTGCCAGCAGGGACCGGACAGGGTTCGAGCAGTACTTC. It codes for CASRDRTGFEQYF.

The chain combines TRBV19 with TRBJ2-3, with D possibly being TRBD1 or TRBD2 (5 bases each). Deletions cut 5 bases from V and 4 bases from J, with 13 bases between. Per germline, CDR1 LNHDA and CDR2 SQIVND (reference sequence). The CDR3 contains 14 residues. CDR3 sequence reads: CASSLSMGADTQYF. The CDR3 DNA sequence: TGTGCCAGTAGTCTATCCATGGGGGCAGATACGCAGTATTTT.

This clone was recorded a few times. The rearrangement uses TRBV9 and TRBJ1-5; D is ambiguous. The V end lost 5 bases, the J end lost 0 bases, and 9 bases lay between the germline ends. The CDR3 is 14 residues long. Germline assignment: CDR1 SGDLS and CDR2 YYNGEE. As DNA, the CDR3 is TGTGCCAGCAGTGACGCATTTAGCAATCAGCCCCAGCATTTT. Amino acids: CASSDAFSNQPQHF. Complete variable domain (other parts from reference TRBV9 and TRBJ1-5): DSGVTQTPKHLITATGQRVTLRCSPRSGDLSVYWYQQSLDQGLQFLIQYYNGEERAKGNILERFSAQQFPDLHSELNLSSLELGDSALYFCASSDAFSNQPQHFGDGTRLSIL.

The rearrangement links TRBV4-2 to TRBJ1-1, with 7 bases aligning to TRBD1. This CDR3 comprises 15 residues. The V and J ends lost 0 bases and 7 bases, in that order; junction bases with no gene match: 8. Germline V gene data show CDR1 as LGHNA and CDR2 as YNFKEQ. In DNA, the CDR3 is TGTGCCAGCAGCCAAGATGACAGGGCGTCTATTGAAGCTTTCTTT. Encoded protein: CASSQDDRASIEAFF.

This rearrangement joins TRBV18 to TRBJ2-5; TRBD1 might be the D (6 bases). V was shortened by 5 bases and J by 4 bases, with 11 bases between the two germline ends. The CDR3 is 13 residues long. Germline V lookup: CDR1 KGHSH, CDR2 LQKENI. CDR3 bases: TGTGCCAGCTCATCAGGGGAAAGAGAGACCCAGTACTTC. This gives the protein CASSSGERETQYF.